The 7 T cell receptor beta chains below all came from one sample that was sequenced in a study of blood T cell repertoires in COVID-19. The protocol was immunoSEQ multiplex PCR, while the TCRdb copy is restricted to in-frame clones and leaves out a portion. This table holds fewer than 350,000 clones, roughly 90% found once. The sequenced material came from PBMCs or T cells enriched from blood (not recorded which). These receptors were taken from a woman aged 25 to 39 who had recovered from COVID-19.

The rearrangement links TRBV5-1 to TRBJ1-2; TRBD1 is a possible D gene (5 bases). The length of the CDR3 is 14 residues. In germline, CDR1 is SGHRS, CDR2 YFSETQ. V was shortened by 4 bases and J by 4 bases, with 14 bases between the two germline ends. The CDR3 coding sequence is TGCGCCAGCAGCCAGGACCGGGACTTCTATGGCTACACCTTC. Protein: CASSQDRDFYGYTF.

The table lists this clone with a count of one. The V and J genes are TRBV7-9 and TRBJ2-5; weak D call: TRBD1 (5 bases). This CDR3 has 15 amino acids. Trimming removed 0 bases at V and 3 bases at J, with 11 bases between. Germline CDR1 reads SEHNR; CDR2 reads FQNEAQ (reference sequence). This CDR3 reads CASSLASSGKETQYF. Here the CDR3 DNA reads TGTGCCAGCAGCTTAGCGTCGTCAGGGAAAGAGACCCAGTACTTC.

The V call is TRBV28, the J call TRBJ1-4; no reliable D call. This CDR3 is 15 amino acids long. Germline CDR1 and CDR2: MDHEN and SYDVKM. Deletions cut 6 bases from V and 5 bases from J, with 16 bases between. The CDR3 reads CASRRDTAKNEKLFF. Written as DNA, the CDR3 is TGTGCCAGCAGGAGAGACACGGCGAAGAATGAAAAACTGTTTTTT.

The V and J genes are TRBV14 and TRBJ1-2; 8 bases are a match to TRBD1. Germline lookup yields CDR1 SGHDN and CDR2 FVKESK. The trim removed 5 bases at V and 0 bases at J, leaving 5 bases unmatched. The CDR3 is 15 amino acids. DNA of the CDR3: TGTGCCAGCAGCTACGGACAGGGCCCTAACTATGGCTACACCTTC. This gives the protein CASSYGQGPNYGYTF.

The chain is built from TRBV3-1 (or the pseudogene TRBV3-2) and TRBJ2-7; D gene ambiguous. V lost 0 bases, J lost 12 bases, and 18 bases lay in between. The CDR3 runs 14 residues. Germline V CDR1 and CDR2: LGHDT, YNNKEL (reference sequence). The CDR3 region is CASSQDRSVSARYF. CDR3 nucleotide sequence: TGTGCCAGCAGCCAAGATCGATCGGTATCAGCTAGGTACTTC.

This clone was observed a handful of times. This chain links TRBV28 with TRBJ1-1; 8 bases align to TRBD1. Germline V CDR1 and CDR2: MDHEN, SYDVKM. With 4 bases clipped from V and 0 bases from J, the junction kept 10 bases outside the gene matches. The CDR3 spans 17 residues. CDR3 in DNA: TGTGCCAGCAGTTACAGGGGGGCAGGATCCATGAACACTGAAGCTTTCTTT. This codes for CASSYRGAGSMNTEAFF.

The chain couples TRBV11-3 to TRBJ1-1; 7 nucleotides match TRBD1. V was pared by 0 bases and J by 3 bases, with 4 bases of the junction left unmatched. The CDR3 covers 15 residues. Germline-derived CDR1 and CDR2 are SGHNT and YENEEA. The CDR3 reads CASSLDRGKDTEAFF. The CDR3 DNA reads as TGTGCCAGCAGCTTAGACAGGGGGAAGGACACTGAAGCTTTCTTT.